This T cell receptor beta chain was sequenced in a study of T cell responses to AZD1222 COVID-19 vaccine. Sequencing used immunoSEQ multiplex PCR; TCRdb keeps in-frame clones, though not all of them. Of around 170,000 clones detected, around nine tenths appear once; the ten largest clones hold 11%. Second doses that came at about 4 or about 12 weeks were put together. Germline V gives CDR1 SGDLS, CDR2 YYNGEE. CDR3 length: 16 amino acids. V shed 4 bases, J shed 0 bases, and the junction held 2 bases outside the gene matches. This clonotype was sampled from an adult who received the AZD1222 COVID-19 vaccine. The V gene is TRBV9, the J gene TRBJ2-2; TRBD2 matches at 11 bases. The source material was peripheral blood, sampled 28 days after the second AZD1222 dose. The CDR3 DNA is TGTGCCAGCAGCTTTAGCGGGGGGGCGAACACCGGGGAGCTGTTTTTT. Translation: CASSFSGGANTGELFF.